Below are 28 T cell receptor beta chains sequenced from a single sample in a study of blood T cell repertoires in COVID-19. Method: immunoSEQ multiplex PCR; TCRdb's copy keeps in-frame clones and lacks some. This repertoire shows 150,000 to 200,000 clones, roughly 86% found once; its top ten account for around 7.6%. The sample taken for sequencing was peripheral blood. All receptors derive from a man between 40 and 49 years old who had recovered from COVID-19.

The chain recombines TRBV28 with TRBJ1-3; D might be TRBD1 (6 bases). This CDR3 is built from 15 residues. In germline, CDR1 is MDHEN, CDR2 SYDVKM. V was shortened by 6 bases and J by 2 bases, with 14 bases between the two germline ends. CDR3 sequence: CASSRGGEAGNTIYF. In nucleotides, the CDR3 is TGTGCCAGCAGCCGAGGGGGGGAAGCTGGAAACACCATATATTTT. Full variable domain (remainder filled in from reference TRBV28 and TRBJ1-3): DVKVTQSSRYLVKRTGEKVFLECVQDMDHENMFWYRQDPGLGLRLIYFSYDVKMKEKGDIPEGYSVSREKKERFSLILESASTNQTSMYLCASSRGGEAGNTIYFGEGSWLTVV.

This chain connects TRBV6-2 or TRBV6-3 to TRBJ2-1; D might be TRBD2 (5 bases). Germline CDR1 reads MNHEY; CDR2 reads SVGEGT. Trimming removed 6 bases from V and 6 bases from J, with 21 bases in between. This CDR3 comprises 16 residues. DNA for the CDR3: TGTGCCAGCAGCCCCCGGGAATTTCGTACTGTCAATGAGCAGTTCTTC. This sequence encodes CASSPREFRTVNEQFF.

Comments on this clone: This CDR3 is also generated by other DNA sequences in the sample. The chain uses TRBV27 and TRBJ2-7; 8 positions match TRBD2. V lost 5 bases and J lost 3; bases outside the gene matches: 6. Germline V gene data show CDR1 as MNHEY and CDR2 as SMNVEV (reference sequence). CDR3 length equals 14 residues. The CDR3 spells CASSLGAGGYEQYF. The CDR3 nucleotides are TGTGCCAGCAGTCTAGGGGCGGGGGGCTACGAGCAGTACTTC.

The chain couples TRBV9 to TRBJ1-1, with a weak D call TRBD1 (5 bases). The V gene's germline CDR1 is SGDLS and CDR2 YYNGEE. The CDR3 has 12 residues. Trimming removed 0 bases from V and 8 bases from J, with 8 bases in between. CDR3 protein: CASSVAGSEAFF. The CDR3 DNA sequence: TGTGCCAGCAGCGTAGCAGGGTCCGAAGCTTTCTTT. Supplemented by reference TRBV9 and TRBJ1-1, the full variable domain reads DSGVTQTPKHLITATGQRVTLRCSPRSGDLSVYWYQQSLDQGLQFLIQYYNGEERAKGNILERFSAQQFPDLHSELNLSSLELGDSALYFCASSVAGSEAFFGQGTRLTVV.

This chain uses TRBV30 with TRBJ1-2; TRBD1 is a possible D gene (5 bases). CDR1 GTSNPN and CDR2 SVGIG come from the germline V gene (reference sequence). The CDR3 is 13 residues long. Trimming pared 1 base from V and 6 bases from J, leaving 12 bases between. The CDR3, as DNA: TGTGCCTGGAGTGCGACCTGGGGCCATGGCTACACCTTC. This sequence encodes CAWSATWGHGYTF.

V gene TRBV28 combines with J gene TRBJ2-1; D is undetermined. Germline CDR1 MDHEN, CDR2 SYDVKM. Trimming removed 6 bases from V and 9 bases from J, with 9 bases in between. The CDR3 is 11 residues long. The chain's CDR3 is CASSLIAEQFF. The DNA of the CDR3 is TGTGCCAGCAGCCTAATCGCTGAGCAGTTCTTC. The whole variable domain, remainder taken from reference TRBV28 and TRBJ2-1, is DVKVTQSSRYLVKRTGEKVFLECVQDMDHENMFWYRQDPGLGLRLIYFSYDVKMKEKGDIPEGYSVSREKKERFSLILESASTNQTSMYLCASSLIAEQFFGPGTRLTVL.

In its sample, this clone was seen a few times. The chain joins TRBV11-3 to TRBJ2-4; a possible D gene is TRBD2 (5 bases). CDR1 is SGHNT, CDR2 YENEEA, per germline. Deletions cut 5 bases from V and 0 bases from J, with 17 bases between. This CDR3 has 17 amino acids. The CDR3: CASSPRYAAVAKNIQYF. Here the CDR3 DNA reads TGTGCCAGCAGCCCAAGATATGCAGCGGTAGCCAAAAACATTCAGTACTTC.

The rearrangement joins TRBV2 to TRBJ2-5; D not resolved. V lost 4 bases to trimming and J lost 4 bases, with 16 bases between them. CDR1 SNHLY and CDR2 FYNNEI come from the germline V gene. The CDR3 is 15 amino acids. The CDR3 here is CASSARSGARETQYF. The CDR3 DNA follows: TGTGCCAGCAGTGCCAGATCCGGAGCGAGAGAGACCCAGTACTTC.

This clone has only one observation. The rearrangement uses TRBV3-1 (or the pseudogene TRBV3-2) and TRBJ1-3; D may be TRBD1 (6 bases). The CDR3 is made up of 17 amino acids. Germline V lookup: CDR1 LGHDT, CDR2 YNNKEL (reference sequence). V was shortened by 0 bases and J by 0 bases, with 12 bases between the two germline ends. The CDR3 loop reads CASSQELTGYSGNTIYF. The CDR3 coding sequence is TGTGCCAGCAGCCAAGAACTTACAGGGTACTCTGGAAACACCATATATTTT.

Written as DNA, the CDR3 is TGTGCCACCAGTGATGGTCGGGGAAACACCATATATTTT. Protein: CATSDGRGNTIYF. The rearrangement uses TRBV24-1 and TRBJ1-3; D unclear. The CDR3 covers 13 residues. Trimming removed 3 bases from V and 4 bases from J, with 6 bases in between. Germline V gives CDR1 KGHDR, CDR2 SFDVKD.

This chain uses TRBV7-9 with TRBJ1-1; perhaps TRBD1 as D (6 bases). This CDR3 comprises 14 residues. V lost 11 bases and J lost 0, with 16 bases in between. The germline V gene encodes CDR1 SEHNR and CDR2 FQNEAQ (reference sequence). CDR3 sequence (DNA): TGTGCCGGCACTAGGGACATGATGAACACTGAAGCTTTCTTT. As protein: CAGTRDMMNTEAFF.

The V gene is TRBV30, the J gene TRBJ1-1; D possibly corresponds to TRBD1 (6 bases). Germline V gene data show CDR1 as GTSNPN and CDR2 as SVGIG (reference sequence). V was shortened by 4 bases and J by 4 bases, with 13 bases between the two germline ends. This CDR3 is built from 13 residues. Here the CDR3 DNA reads TGTGCCTGGAATGGGGGCGAGGGCACTGAAGCTTTCTTT. This gives the protein CAWNGGEGTEAFF.

J is TRBJ2-7 and V is TRBV7-6; D possibly corresponds to TRBD2 (5 bases). V lost 4 bases and J lost 2, with 9 bases in between. Germline CDR1 SGHVS, CDR2 FNYEAQ. There are 13 residues in the CDR3. The CDR3 region has the DNA TGTGCCAGCAGCTCTGACGGGACCTACGAGCAGTACTTC. This codes for CASSSDGTYEQYF. The whole variable domain, filled in from reference TRBV7-6 and TRBJ2-7, reads GAGVSQSPRYKVTKRGQDVALRCDPISGHVSLYWYRQALGQGPEFLTYFNYEAQQDKSGLPNDRFSAERPEGSISTLTIQRTEQRDSAMYRCASSSDGTYEQYFGPGTRLTVT.

The chain carries TRBV19 and TRBJ1-1; a possible D gene is TRBD1 (5 bases). Germline-derived CDR1 and CDR2 are LNHDA and SQIVND (reference sequence). V lost 6 bases to trimming and J lost 0 bases, with 8 bases between them. The CDR3 runs 13 residues. The CDR3 sequence is CASRQVVNTEAFF. DNA of the CDR3: TGTGCCAGTAGACAGGTTGTGAACACTGAAGCTTTCTTT. The variable domain in full, completed from reference TRBV19 and TRBJ1-1, reads DGGITQSPKYLFRKEGQNVTLSCEQNLNHDAMYWYRQDPGQGLRLIYYSQIVNDFQKGDIAEGYSVSREKKESFPLTVTSAQKNPTAFYLCASRQVVNTEAFFGQGTRLTVV.

V and J are TRBV6-5 and TRBJ1-3; 8 bases match TRBD1. Germline-derived CDR1 and CDR2 are MNHEY and SVGAGI. Losses at the gene ends were 6 bases for V and 3 bases for J; bases not matched to a gene: 1. The CDR3 runs to 13 residues. The CDR3 protein is CASRTGDGNTIYF. The CDR3, as DNA: TGTGCCAGCAGGACAGGGGATGGAAACACCATATATTTT.

A single count supports this clone. CDR3: CASSQAGGPPGELFF. For the CDR3, the DNA is TGTGCCAGTAGTCAAGCGGGGGGGCCTCCCGGGGAGCTGTTTTTT. This chain links TRBV19 with TRBJ2-2, with TRBD2 matching over 10 bases. The J segment lost 6 bases and the V segment lost 5 bases, leaving 6 bases of the junction unmatched. This CDR3 contains 15 residues. Germline V gene lookup returns CDR1 LNHDA and CDR2 SQIVND (reference sequence). Complete variable domain (other parts from reference TRBV19 and TRBJ2-2): DGGITQSPKYLFRKEGQNVTLSCEQNLNHDAMYWYRQDPGQGLRLIYYSQIVNDFQKGDIAEGYSVSREKKESFPLTVTSAQKNPTAFYLCASSQAGGPPGELFFGEGSRLTVL.

The chain couples TRBV4-1 to TRBJ2-3, with 7 positions matching TRBD2. The junction had 5 bases not matched to a gene; V was cut back by 2 bases and J by 0 bases. CDR1 MGHRA and CDR2 YSYEKL come from the germline V gene. CDR3 length equals 16 residues. The CDR3 DNA sequence: TGCGCCAGCAGCCAATATGCTAGCGGCAGCACAGATACGCAGTATTTT. This sequence encodes CASSQYASGSTDTQYF.

This clone has more than one count but fewer than ten. The CDR3 protein is CASSHPPGTGKYSPLHF. CDR3 bases: TGCGCCAGCAGCCACCCTCCCGGGACAGGGAAATATTCACCCCTCCACTTT. The genes are TRBV4-1 and TRBJ1-6; 9 nucleotides agree with TRBD1. CDR3 length: 17 residues. Germline trimming cut 3 bases from V and 8 bases from J; bases unmatched to any gene: 11. Germline V gene lookup returns CDR1 MGHRA and CDR2 YSYEKL.

This clone has a handful of counts. The rearrangement joins TRBV4-1 to TRBJ1-3, with unresolved D. The CDR3 is 14 amino acids. Germline assignment: CDR1 MGHRA and CDR2 YSYEKL. The V gene lost 3 bases and the J gene lost 4 bases, with 10 bases spanning the gap. The CDR3 protein is CASSQGSGGNTIYF. The CDR3 DNA reads TGCGCCAGCAGCCAGGGCAGCGGGGGAAACACCATATATTTT.

The sample holds a few counts of this clone. The rearrangement joins TRBV5-4 to TRBJ2-3, with 8 bases that match TRBD2. With V trimmed by 3 bases and J by 4 bases, 4 bases remained unmatched. The CDR3 runs to 14 residues. CDR1 is SGHNT, CDR2 YYREEE, per germline (reference sequence). CDR3 region: CASSSTSVSDTQYF. DNA of the CDR3: TGTGCCAGCAGCTCGACTAGCGTGTCAGATACGCAGTATTTT.

The chain combines TRBV12-3 or TRBV12-4 with TRBJ2-4, with a possible D match to TRBD2 (5 bases). This CDR3 contains 13 residues. The V end lost 7 bases, the J end lost 6 bases, and 13 bases lay between the germline ends. CDR3 in amino acids: CASKSPRGNIQYF. The CDR3 DNA follows: TGTGCCAGCAAGTCCCCCCGGGGAAACATTCAGTACTTC.

This chain uses TRBV7-8 with TRBJ1-4, with 11 bases lining up with TRBD1. The CDR3 totals 19 residues. The junction had 9 bases not matched to a gene; V was cut back by 1 base and J by 2 bases. Germline lookup yields CDR1 SGHVS and CDR2 FQNEAQ. CDR3 DNA sequence: TGTGCCAGCAGCTTAGAGGAGGGACAGGGGGGAGAGACTAATGAAAAACTGTTTTTT. Amino acid sequence: CASSLEEGQGGETNEKLFF.

The rearrangement joins TRBV6-6 to TRBJ1-2; 7 positions agree with TRBD1. The CDR3 consists of 14 residues. The V gene's germline CDR1 is MNHNY and CDR2 SVGAGI (reference sequence). The J segment lost 8 bases and the V segment lost 2 bases, leaving 8 bases of the junction unmatched. The DNA for the CDR3 is TGTGCCAGCAGTTACCATGAGGGGGCGCGGGGCTACACCTTC. Translating gives CASSYHEGARGYTF.

The chain recombines TRBV21-1 with TRBJ1-5. TRBV21-1 is labeled a pseudogene. The CDR3 spans 19 residues. CDR3 amino acids: CASSKRPDFGEVANQPQHF. The CDR3 coding sequence is TGTGCCAGCAGCAAAAGGCCGGACTTTGGGGAGGTAGCCAATCAGCCCCAGCATTTT.

This sequence joins TRBV4-1 and TRBJ2-4; 8 bases map to TRBD1. The length of the CDR3 is 20 residues. The junction had 20 bases not matched to a gene; V was cut back by 3 bases and J by 4 bases. The germline gives CDR1 MGHRA, CDR2 YSYEKL. CDR3 loop: CASSHETPEGQGKIKNIQYF. The DNA of the CDR3 is TGCGCCAGCAGCCACGAAACGCCGGAAGGACAGGGAAAAATTAAAAACATTCAGTACTTC.

This sequence joins TRBV7-9 and TRBJ2-1; possibly TRBD1 for D (5 bases). V dropped 5 bases and J dropped 3 bases, with 20 bases sitting between them. This CDR3 spans 17 amino acids. CDR1 is SEHNR and CDR2 is FQNEAQ in the germline V gene (reference sequence). The CDR3 bases are TGTGCCAGCAGCCCCGAAGGTGGGGCATTCGGCTACAATGAGCAGTTCTTC. Translation: CASSPEGGAFGYNEQFF.

The CDR3 is CASSQDLDYTDTQYF. The CDR3 DNA reads TGCGCCAGCAGCCAAGATCTTGACTACACAGATACGCAGTATTTT. The V call is TRBV4-1, the J call TRBJ2-3; D may be TRBD2 (5 bases). Germline-derived CDR1 and CDR2 are MGHRA and YSYEKL. V was pared by 0 bases and J by 2 bases, with 9 bases between. This CDR3 is built from 15 residues.

A few counts support this clone. The CDR3 DNA is TGTGCCAGCAGCTTTCCTAGCGGGAGTCGAGATACGCAGTATTTT. Protein product: CASSFPSGSRDTQYF. The chain employs TRBV11-2 and TRBJ2-3; 10 bases line up with TRBD2. J was trimmed by 5 bases and V by 3 bases; bases with no gene match: 5. CDR1 and CDR2 from the germline V gene are SGHAT and FQNNGV. CDR3 size: 15 residues.